Below, one TCR beta chain is given with its context. Its antigen is currently unknown. The record originates from a study of vaccination and CD4 T cells after COVID-19. The Oncomine TCR Beta short-read assay sequenced DNA from cultured CD4+ T cells. TCRdb passed the PCR reads through MiXCR, listing each CDR3 protein once. The data hold about 9,000 distinct CDR3 sequences, with approximately 58% observed a single time. Treatment meaning: roughly nine-day PBMC culture with coronavirus spike peptide pools or control peptides (ViraFEST assay). The CDR3 consists of 13 residues. CDR1 SQVTM and CDR2 ANQGSEA come from the germline V gene. V lost 6 bases and J lost 4; bases outside the gene matches: 8.

Sequenced sample: CD4+ T cells from blood, cultured in vitro. The TCR was taken from a human donor who had recovered from COVID-19. The chain employs TRBV29-1 and TRBJ2-7; 8 nucleotides line up with TRBD2. The CDR3 region has the DNA TGCAGCGTCTCTTCGGGGGGGCGATACGAGCAGTACTTC. Translating it yields CSVSSGGRYEQYF.